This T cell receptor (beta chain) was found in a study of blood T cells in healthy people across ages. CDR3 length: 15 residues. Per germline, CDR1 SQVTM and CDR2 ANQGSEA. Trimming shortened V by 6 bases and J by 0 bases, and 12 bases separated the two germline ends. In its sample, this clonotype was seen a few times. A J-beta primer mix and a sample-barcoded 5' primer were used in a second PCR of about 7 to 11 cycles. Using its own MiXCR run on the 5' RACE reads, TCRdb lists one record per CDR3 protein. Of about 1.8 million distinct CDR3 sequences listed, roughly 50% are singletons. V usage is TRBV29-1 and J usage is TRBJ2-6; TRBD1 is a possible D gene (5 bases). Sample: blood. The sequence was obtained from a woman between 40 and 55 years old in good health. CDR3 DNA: TGCAGCGTGAGAACGGACAACTCTGGGGCCAACGTCCTGACTTTC. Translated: CSVRTDNSGANVLTF.